Following are 32 T cell receptor beta chains from one sample sequenced in a study of T-cell memory formation after mild COVID-19. Each CDR3 protein gets one entry after TCRdb re-called the 5' RACE reads with MiXCR. The table has roughly 140,000 distinct CDR3 sequences, 11% to 15% seen once. The sample taken for sequencing was PBMCs or a T cell subset sorted from them (not recorded which). The receptors were sampled from an adult woman who had mild COVID-19 (a few samples of this study predate the infection). Cell type and time point are not known.

This clonotype appeared a few times. The chain joins TRBV6-4 to TRBJ2-1; TRBD2 matches at 9 bases. Germline CDR1 and CDR2: MRHNA and SNTAGT. V shed 3 bases, J shed 3 bases, and the junction held 6 bases outside the gene matches. The CDR3 covers 16 residues. The CDR3 region has the DNA TGTGCCAGCAGTGAACCTCCAGCGGGGGGCTACAATGAGCAGTTCTTC. Its protein is CASSEPPAGGYNEQFF.

This clonotype was counted only a few times. The chain carries TRBV4-1 and TRBJ2-7; no clear D. V dropped 1 base and J dropped 1 base, with 5 bases sitting between them. CDR3 length: 13 residues. Germline lookup yields CDR1 MGHRA and CDR2 YSYEKL. The DNA of the CDR3 is TGCGCCAGCAGCCAAGCCAGGTCCTACGAGCAGTACTTC. Translating it yields CASSQARSYEQYF.

This clonotype turned up a few times. V gene TRBV20-1 combines with J gene TRBJ1-2, with D perhaps matching TRBD1 (5 bases). Deletions cut 1 base from V and 5 bases from J, with 11 bases between. Germline V gene sequence: CDR1 DFQATT, CDR2 SNEGSKA (reference sequence). This CDR3 is built from 13 residues. CDR3 coding DNA: TGCAGTGCTAGAGGGGGGGTAGCATATGGCTACACCTTC. Translation gives CSARGGVAYGYTF.

This clonotype was observed a few times. This sequence joins TRBV5-4 and TRBJ1-1; possibly TRBD1 for D (6 bases). Germline values: CDR1 SGHNT, CDR2 YYREEE (reference sequence). The CDR3 is 15 amino acids. V lost 3 bases, J lost 6 bases, and 18 bases lay in between. The CDR3 bases are TGTGCCAGCAGCTACGAAATTCAGGGGCTTGCTGAAGCTTTCTTT. This encodes CASSYEIQGLAEAFF.

The rearrangement links TRBV15 to TRBJ2-7; the D is unclear. The germline CDR1 and CDR2 sequences are LNHNV and YYDKDF (reference sequence). The CDR3 totals 14 residues. Trimming pared 1 base from V and 1 base from J, leaving 8 bases between. The CDR3 DNA is TGTGCCACCAGCAGAGGCTGGGATTCCTACGAGCAGTACTTC. This encodes CATSRGWDSYEQYF. Using reference TRBV15 and TRBJ2-7 for the parts outside the CDR3, the full variable domain is DAMVIQNPRYQVTQFGKPVTLSCSQTLNHNVMYWYQQKSSQAPKLLFHYYDKDFNNEADTPDNFQSRRPNTSFCFLDIRSPGLGDTAMYLCATSRGWDSYEQYFGPGTRLTVT.

This clonotype turned up a few times. The chain is built from TRBV7-9 and TRBJ2-2; D is ambiguous. The CDR3 consists of 14 residues. Per germline, CDR1 SEHNR and CDR2 FQNEAQ (reference sequence). V was cut by 2 bases and J by 2 bases, with 6 bases left in between. Written as DNA, the CDR3 is TGTGCCAGCAGCTTAAACAGTAACACCGGGGAGCTGTTTTTT. It translates to CASSLNSNTGELFF.

This clonotype was seen a few times. V gene TRBV6-5 combines with J gene TRBJ1-1; D unclear. CDR3 length: 17 residues. The V end was cut by 0 bases, the J end by 0 bases, with 14 bases between. Germline V gene data show CDR1 as MNHEY and CDR2 as SVGAGI. The CDR3 here is CASSYSMGRELNTEAFF. The CDR3 region has the DNA TGTGCCAGCAGTTACTCGATGGGAAGGGAGCTGAACACTGAAGCTTTCTTT.

This clonotype was observed a few times. The chain is built from TRBV7-3 and TRBJ2-3; weak D call: TRBD2 (6 bases). V was shortened by 2 bases and J by 5 bases, with 14 bases between the two germline ends. Looked up from germline, CDR1 is SGHTA and CDR2 is FQGTGA. The CDR3 runs 15 residues. CDR3 region: CASSLFVGGIDTQYF. The CDR3 region has the DNA TGTGCCAGCAGCTTATTCGTGGGAGGTATAGATACGCAGTATTTT.

The V and J genes are TRBV18 and TRBJ2-4; D perhaps matches TRBD1 (5 bases). This CDR3 has 12 amino acids. Trimming took off 2 bases at V and 9 bases at J, with 8 bases between the two ends. Germline V gene sequence: CDR1 KGHSH, CDR2 LQKENI. The CDR3 spells CASSPNQGIQYF. The CDR3 DNA is TGTGCCAGCTCACCAAATCAGGGCATTCAGTACTTC.

V is TRBV11-2 and J is TRBJ2-2; perhaps D is TRBD1 or TRBD2 (5 bases each). Germline CDR1 SGHAT, CDR2 FQNNGV. This CDR3 contains 15 residues. Trimming pared 3 bases from V and 0 bases from J, leaving 8 bases between. CDR3 region: CASSFGTANTGELFF. DNA of the CDR3: TGTGCCAGCAGCTTCGGGACGGCGAACACCGGGGAGCTGTTTTTT. The full variable domain, in which reference TRBV11-2 and TRBJ2-2 provide the parts outside the CDR3, is EAGVAQSPRYKIIEKRQSVAFWCNPISGHATLYWYQQILGQGPKLLIQFQNNGVVDDSQLPKDRFSAERLKGVDSTLKIQPAKLEDSAVYLCASSFGTANTGELFFGEGSRLTVL.

This clonotype was counted between two and nine times. J is TRBJ1-1 and V is TRBV18, with D possibly TRBD1 on 5 matching bases. The germline CDR1 and CDR2 sequences are KGHSH and LQKENI. This CDR3 comprises 17 residues. V dropped 2 bases and J dropped 1 base, with 17 bases sitting between them. The CDR3 nucleotides read TGTGCCAGCTCACCAGGTGCGGCCTGGGGGGAGAACACTGAAGCTTTCTTT. As protein: CASSPGAAWGENTEAFF.

This chain connects TRBV7-6 to TRBJ2-1; 15 bases line up with TRBD2. CDR3 length equals 16 residues. Germline lookup yields CDR1 SGHVS and CDR2 FNYEAQ. V dropped 5 bases and J dropped 13; count of bases not matched to a gene: 12. In nucleotides, the CDR3 is TGTGCCAGCAGCCCCGGACTAGCGGGGGGGGCTCAGGACCAGTTCTTC. Amino acids: CASSPGLAGGAQDQFF.

The J gene is TRBJ2-1, the V gene TRBV7-9; TRBD2 aligns across 12 bases. The CDR3 runs 16 residues. The V and J ends lost 4 bases and 7 bases, in that order; junction bases with no gene match: 8. Germline V gene sequence: CDR1 SEHNR, CDR2 FQNEAQ (reference sequence). The CDR3 loop reads CASSSPTSGSINEQFF. The CDR3 DNA is TGTGCCAGCAGCTCACCGACTAGCGGGAGTATAAATGAGCAGTTCTTC.

The table lists this clonotype with many counts. The chain is built from TRBV19 and TRBJ2-7; the match to TRBD2 covers 7 bases. This CDR3 comprises 13 residues. From germline, CDR1 is LNHDA and CDR2 SQIVND (reference sequence). V lost 8 bases and J lost 0; bases outside the gene matches: 4. CDR3 sequence: CASAGTTSYEQYF. The CDR3 DNA follows: TGTGCCAGTGCCGGGACTACCTCCTACGAGCAGTACTTC. The full variable domain, in which reference TRBV19 and TRBJ2-7 provide the parts outside the CDR3, is DGGITQSPKYLFRKEGQNVTLSCEQNLNHDAMYWYRQDPGQGLRLIYYSQIVNDFQKGDIAEGYSVSREKKESFPLTVTSAQKNPTAFYLCASAGTTSYEQYFGPGTRLTVT.

This clonotype has ten or more counts. The chain combines TRBV7-8 with TRBJ2-1, with 7 bases matching TRBD2. V was clipped by 0 bases and J by 2 bases; unmatched bases: 4. CDR3 length: 16 residues. Germline V CDR1 and CDR2: SGHVS, FQNEAQ. CDR3: CASSLAPGLAYNEQFF. CDR3 nucleotides: TGTGCCAGCAGCTTAGCGCCCGGACTAGCCTACAATGAGCAGTTCTTC.

The rearrangement uses TRBV12-3 or TRBV12-4 and TRBJ2-2, with D possibly being TRBD2 (6 bases). This CDR3 has 16 amino acids. With 3 bases removed from V and 0 bases from J, the gap between germline ends came to 11 bases. For the CDR3, the DNA is TGTGCCAGCAGTTTTCATCAGCGGGCGAACACCGGGGAGCTGTTTTTT. The encoded protein is CASSFHQRANTGELFF.

This clonotype was counted only a few times. The chain recombines TRBV4-1 with TRBJ1-2, with 7 bases aligning to TRBD1. Trimming cost V 3 bases and J 1 base; bases outside gene matches: 8. In germline, CDR1 is MGHRA, CDR2 YSYEKL. The CDR3 is made up of 16 amino acids. In DNA form, the CDR3 reads TGCGCCAGCAGCCATCCCTCGGGACAGTTTAACTATGGCTACACCTTC. This translates into CASSHPSGQFNYGYTF.

This clonotype was counted a few times. This chain connects TRBV12-3 or TRBV12-4 to TRBJ1-1; 9 bases fit TRBD1. The CDR3 spans 14 residues. The V segment lost 5 bases and the J segment 6 bases; nucleotides outside the gene matches: 7. In DNA form, the CDR3 reads TGTGCCAGCAGTCCTCGGACAGGGGAGGCTGAAGCTTTCTTT. Translated, it gives CASSPRTGEAEAFF.

The rearrangement uses TRBV7-9 and TRBJ1-5; D unresolved. The germline CDR1 and CDR2 sequences are SEHNR and FQNEAQ (reference sequence). V dropped 6 bases and J dropped 3 bases, with 12 bases sitting between them. The CDR3 is 14 amino acids. CDR3: CASSLSSNNQPQHF. The CDR3 nucleotides are TGTGCCAGCAGTCTCTCCAGCAACAATCAGCCCCAGCATTTT. Full variable domain (rest looked up from reference TRBV7-9 and TRBJ1-5): DTGVSQNPRHKITKRGQNVTFRCDPISEHNRLYWYRQTLGQGPEFLTYFQNEAQLEKSRLLSDRFSAERPKGSFSTLEIQRTEQGDSAMYLCASSLSSNNQPQHFGDGTRLSIL.

V and J are TRBV9 and TRBJ2-7; possibly TRBD1 for D (6 bases). Germline lookup yields CDR1 SGDLS and CDR2 YYNGEE. Trimming cost V 2 bases and J 6 bases, with 12 bases left between them. The CDR3 runs 13 residues. This CDR3 is CASSVGGPGEQYF. DNA for the CDR3: TGTGCCAGCAGCGTTGGGGGCCCCGGCGAGCAGTACTTC.

This clonotype was observed a few times. The gene calls are TRBV9 and TRBJ2-1; 7 nucleotides align to TRBD2. The CDR3 loop spans 13 amino acids. V was pared by 0 bases and J by 9 bases, with 3 bases of the junction left unmatched. Germline values: CDR1 SGDLS, CDR2 YYNGEE. The CDR3 is CASSVVAGAEQFF. The CDR3 DNA reads TGTGCCAGCAGCGTAGTGGCGGGAGCTGAGCAGTTCTTC.

This chain connects TRBV5-4 to TRBJ2-7; 9 positions agree with TRBD1. Germline V gene sequence: CDR1 SGHNT, CDR2 YYREEE (reference sequence). The CDR3 runs 15 residues. V gave up 4 bases and J gave up 2 bases; unmatched junction bases: 7. This chain's CDR3 is CASSPGQGMTYEQYF. CDR3 nucleotide sequence: TGTGCCAGCAGCCCCGGACAGGGGATGACCTACGAGCAGTACTTC.

The V and J genes are TRBV15 and TRBJ2-7; D not certain. CDR3 length: 16 amino acids. V was clipped by 0 bases and J by 2 bases, with 14 bases between them. The germline V gene encodes CDR1 LNHNV and CDR2 YYDKDF (reference sequence). The CDR3 loop reads CATSRDVLGSPYEQYF. The CDR3 DNA reads as TGTGCCACCAGCAGAGACGTTCTAGGTTCCCCCTACGAGCAGTACTTC. Combining the CDR3 with reference TRBV15 and TRBJ2-7 gives the whole variable domain DAMVIQNPRYQVTQFGKPVTLSCSQTLNHNVMYWYQQKSSQAPKLLFHYYDKDFNNEADTPDNFQSRRPNTSFCFLDIRSPGLGDTAMYLCATSRDVLGSPYEQYFGPGTRLTVT.

This clonotype was observed a few times. V is TRBV7-6 and J is TRBJ2-7; no firm D call. The germline V and J ends were trimmed by 5 bases and 1 base, with 12 bases remaining between them. CDR1 is SGHVS and CDR2 is FNYEAQ in the germline V gene. The CDR3 spans 14 residues. The CDR3 spells CASSEVGGSYEQYF. CDR3 sequence (DNA): TGTGCCAGCAGCGAAGTGGGCGGTTCCTACGAGCAGTACTTC.

The rearrangement joins TRBV5-1 to TRBJ2-1; D is undetermined. The CDR3 is 11 residues long. The V gene's germline CDR1 is SGHRS and CDR2 YFSETQ. Trimming cost V 4 bases and J 10 bases, with 9 bases left between them. The CDR3 DNA follows: TGCGCCAGCAGCCCGGGTTGGGAGCAGTTCTTC. Protein sequence: CASSPGWEQFF.

The chain joins TRBV29-1 to TRBJ2-2, with TRBD1 as a possible D gene (6 bases). CDR3 length: 15 amino acids. V lost 0 bases to trimming and J lost 1 base, with 9 bases between them. The germline V gene has CDR1 SQVTM and CDR2 ANQGSEA. The chain's CDR3 is CSVEEGALNTGELFF. The CDR3 DNA sequence: TGCAGCGTTGAAGAGGGGGCCCTGAACACCGGGGAGCTGTTTTTT.

The V call is TRBV3-1, the J call TRBJ2-7; the D gene is possibly TRBD2 (6 bases). Trimming removed 5 bases from V and 4 bases from J, with 18 bases in between. The germline V gene encodes CDR1 LGHDT and CDR2 YNNKEL (reference sequence). This CDR3 is 15 amino acids long. The CDR3 sequence is CASSSFPSETYEQYF. DNA for the CDR3: TGTGCCAGCAGCTCTTTCCCTAGCGAAACTTACGAGCAGTACTTC.

A remark on this clonotype: Just one base apart from a much larger clone, this may be a read error. The chain couples TRBV27 to TRBJ2-1; D perhaps matches TRBD1 (6 bases). CDR1 MNHEY and CDR2 SMNVEV come from the germline V gene (reference sequence). The CDR3 consists of 13 residues. DNA for the CDR3: TGTGACAGCAGCCTAACAGGGTACAATGAGCAGTTCTTC. Translation: CDSSLTGYNEQFF.

This sequence joins TRBV27 and TRBJ2-1, with a tentative D call TRBD1 (5 bases). V gave up 10 bases and J gave up 5 bases, with 21 bases separating them. This CDR3 is 15 amino acids long. Germline CDR1 MNHEY, CDR2 SMNVEV (reference sequence). The CDR3 here is CANSPRTNWNNEQFF. CDR3 coding DNA: TGTGCCAACTCTCCCCGGACAAATTGGAACAATGAGCAGTTCTTC.

CDR3 DNA sequence: TGTGCCAGCAGCCAGATCGGGACTCCCGTGCAGTTCTTC. Amino acid sequence: CASSQIGTPVQFF. The chain has TRBV3-1 and TRBJ2-1, with D perhaps matching TRBD2 (6 bases). In germline, CDR1 is LGHDT, CDR2 YNNKEL (reference sequence). Trimming removed 3 bases from V and 12 bases from J, with 15 bases in between. The CDR3 length is 13 residues.

The gene calls are TRBV12-3 or TRBV12-4 and TRBJ1-2; unclear D gene. CDR3 length equals 15 residues. V lost 8 bases and J 2 bases, leaving 18 bases between the germline ends. The DNA of the CDR3 is TGTGCCAGCCCATGCGGCAGACCTATGAACTATGGCTACACCTTC. This encodes CASPCGRPMNYGYTF.

This clonotype was seen only a few times. The genes are TRBV20-1 and TRBJ1-1, with TRBD1 matching 10 bases. Germline loops: CDR1 DFQATT, CDR2 SNEGSKA (reference sequence). This CDR3 has 13 amino acids. J lost 5 bases, V lost 1 base, and 1 base had no gene match. The CDR3 sequence: CSARGTGGTEAFF. The CDR3 DNA reads as TGCAGTGCTAGAGGGACAGGGGGTACTGAAGCTTTCTTT.